These T cell receptor beta chains were read from a single sample in a study of shared clonotypes between healthy human individuals. Method: immunoSEQ multiplex PCR; TCRdb's copy keeps in-frame clones and lacks some. The table records around 1.5 million clones, under 99% of them present only once. The sequenced sample consisted of naive CD4+ T cells sorted from blood. These receptors all come from a man aged 25 to 40 in good health. The CDR3 runs from the conserved cysteine through the conserved F or W. D genes are given only for firm matches. For some rows the clone size is stated as once, few or many, or as a class when expanded; others skip it.

cdr3_length: 13; d_call: TRBD2; j_call: TRBJ2-2; v_call: TRBV5-1; clone_size: -; cdr3_nt: TGCGCCAGCGGGAGGGCCGGCACCGGGGAGCTGTTTTTT; cdr3_aa: CASGRAGTGELFF
cdr3_length: 13; d_call: TRBD1; j_call: TRBJ1-2; v_call: TRBV2; clone_size: -; cdr3_nt: TGTGCCAGCAGTGAGGACAGGTACGGCGGCTACACCTTC; cdr3_aa: CASSEDRYGGYTF
cdr3_length: 14; d_call: -; j_call: TRBJ2-2; v_call: TRBV6-4; clone_size: -; cdr3_nt: TGTGCCAGTCGCCGGGACCCTGGCACCGGGGAGCTGTTTTTT; cdr3_aa: CASRRDPGTGELFF
cdr3_length: 16; d_call: -; j_call: TRBJ2-3; v_call: TRBV27; clone_size: once; cdr3_nt: TGTGCCAGCAGTTTAGGGACTGGTGGCTCCACAGATACGCAGTATTTT; cdr3_aa: CASSLGTGGSTDTQYF
cdr3_length: 14; d_call: TRBD1; j_call: TRBJ1-5; v_call: TRBV30; clone_size: -; cdr3_nt: TGTGCCTGGAGTAGGACAGGGGGCTACTGGCCCCAGCATTTT; cdr3_aa: CAWSRTGGYWPQHF
cdr3_length: 13; d_call: -; j_call: TRBJ2-7; v_call: TRBV5-1; clone_size: -; cdr3_nt: TGCGCCAGCATTCGGCCAGGGACCCAAGAGCAGTACTTC; cdr3_aa: CASIRPGTQEQYF
cdr3_length: 14; d_call: TRBD2; j_call: TRBJ2-1; v_call: TRBV29-1; clone_size: -; cdr3_nt: TGCAGCGTCCGGACTAGCGGGAGGGCCCGCGAGCAGTTCTTC; cdr3_aa: CSVRTSGRAREQFF
cdr3_length: 17; d_call: -; j_call: TRBJ1-5; v_call: TRBV28; clone_size: -; cdr3_nt: TGTGCCAGCAGTCAAAGGGGCCAAGCGGAGGAGAATCAGCCCCAGCATTTT; cdr3_aa: CASSQRGQAEENQPQHF
cdr3_length: 14; d_call: -; j_call: TRBJ2-7; v_call: TRBV30; clone_size: -; cdr3_nt: TGTGCCTGGAGTGTTGCGATAAGCTCCTACGAGCAGTACTTC; cdr3_aa: CAWSVAISSYEQYF
cdr3_length: 15; d_call: -; j_call: TRBJ2-7; v_call: TRBV7-2; clone_size: -; cdr3_nt: TGTGCCAGATACATCCGGGACAAAACATCCTACGAGCAGTACTTC; cdr3_aa: CARYIRDKTSYEQYF
cdr3_length: 15; d_call: -; j_call: TRBJ2-7; v_call: TRBV5-1; clone_size: -; cdr3_nt: TGCGCCAGCAGCTTGGTCGCGGGGTCTGGGTACGAGCAGTACTTC; cdr3_aa: CASSLVAGSGYEQYF
cdr3_length: 11; d_call: -; j_call: TRBJ2-3; v_call: TRBV7-2; clone_size: -; cdr3_nt: TGTGCCAGCAGCATTACAGATACGCAGTATTTT; cdr3_aa: CASSITDTQYF
cdr3_length: 14; d_call: TRBD1; j_call: TRBJ2-3; v_call: TRBV7-2; clone_size: -; cdr3_nt: TGTGCCAGCAGATTAGACAGGGTAAAAGATACGCAGTATTTT; cdr3_aa: CASRLDRVKDTQYF
cdr3_length: 19; d_call: TRBD2; j_call: TRBJ2-5; v_call: TRBV11-2; clone_size: -; cdr3_nt: TGTGCCAGCAGCCAAAGGGGACTAGCGGGAGGGTGGAACCAAGAGACCCAGTACTTC; cdr3_aa: CASSQRGLAGGWNQETQYF
cdr3_length: 16; d_call: TRBD1; j_call: TRBJ1-5; v_call: TRBV18; clone_size: -; cdr3_nt: TGTGCCAGCTCATCAACAGGGGACAATAGCAATCAGCCCCAGCATTTT; cdr3_aa: CASSSTGDNSNQPQHF
cdr3_length: 16; d_call: TRBD2; j_call: TRBJ2-1; v_call: TRBV4-1; clone_size: -; cdr3_nt: TGCGCCAGCAGCGAGGTCGGGAGGGCCTCCTACAATGAGCAGTTCTTC; cdr3_aa: CASSEVGRASYNEQFF
cdr3_length: 13; d_call: -; j_call: TRBJ1-5; v_call: TRBV6-5; clone_size: -; cdr3_nt: TGTGCCAGCAGTCGACAGGTTGATCAGCCCCAGCATTTT; cdr3_aa: CASSRQVDQPQHF
cdr3_length: 13; d_call: -; j_call: TRBJ2-1; v_call: TRBV10-2; clone_size: -; cdr3_nt: TGCGCCAGCACCTTTGGTAGCCGCAATGAGCAGTTCTTC; cdr3_aa: CASTFGSRNEQFF
cdr3_length: 15; d_call: -; j_call: TRBJ1-5; v_call: TRBV5-5; clone_size: -; cdr3_nt: TGTGCCAGCAGCACAGCGACAGATAGCAATCAGCCCCAGCATTTT; cdr3_aa: CASSTATDSNQPQHF
cdr3_length: 16; d_call: -; j_call: TRBJ2-5; v_call: TRBV21-1; clone_size: -; cdr3_nt: TGTGCCAGCAGCACTCCGGGACAGGAGGCTTTGGAGACCCAGTACTTC; cdr3_aa: CASSTPGQEALETQYF
cdr3_length: 11; d_call: -; j_call: TRBJ2-2; v_call: TRBV20-1; clone_size: -; cdr3_nt: TGCAGTGCTAGCAGAGCCGGGGAGCTGTTTTTT; cdr3_aa: CSASRAGELFF
cdr3_length: 11; d_call: -; j_call: TRBJ2-7; v_call: TRBV7-2; clone_size: -; cdr3_nt: TGTGCCAGCAGCGGAGGGGCCGAGCAGTACTTC; cdr3_aa: CASSGGAEQYF
cdr3_length: 15; d_call: -; j_call: TRBJ1-5; v_call: TRBV4-1; clone_size: -; cdr3_nt: TGCGCCAGCAGCCAATCTGAGACCCTGGGACAGCCCCAGCATTTT; cdr3_aa: CASSQSETLGQPQHF
cdr3_length: 14; d_call: -; j_call: TRBJ2-3; v_call: TRBV7-2; clone_size: -; cdr3_nt: TGTGCCAGCAGCTTAAGTGGCGCGTCAGATACGCAGTATTTT; cdr3_aa: CASSLSGASDTQYF
cdr3_length: 12; d_call: -; j_call: TRBJ2-1; v_call: TRBV9; clone_size: -; cdr3_nt: TGTGCCAGCAGCGTAGCTTGGAGTGAGCAGTTCTTC; cdr3_aa: CASSVAWSEQFF
cdr3_length: 14; d_call: TRBD1; j_call: TRBJ1-5; v_call: TRBV7-2; clone_size: -; cdr3_nt: TGTGCCAGCAGCCGGACAGGGTCGGGTCAGCCCCAGCATTTT; cdr3_aa: CASSRTGSGQPQHF
cdr3_length: 14; d_call: -; j_call: TRBJ2-1; v_call: TRBV18; clone_size: -; cdr3_nt: TGTGCCAGCTCACCAGGGAGAGCCTACAATGAGCAGTTCTTC; cdr3_aa: CASSPGRAYNEQFF
cdr3_length: 14; d_call: -; j_call: TRBJ2-7; v_call: TRBV5-4; clone_size: -; cdr3_nt: TGTGCCAGCAGCTTGGGGGTAGCTAGGTACGAGCAGTACTTC; cdr3_aa: CASSLGVARYEQYF
cdr3_length: 15; d_call: -; j_call: TRBJ2-1; v_call: TRBV10-3; clone_size: -; cdr3_nt: TGTGCCATCAGCTATACCGGGGTCTCCTACAATGAGCAGTTCTTC; cdr3_aa: CAISYTGVSYNEQFF
cdr3_length: 14; d_call: -; j_call: TRBJ1-1; v_call: TRBV6-1; clone_size: -; cdr3_nt: TGTGCCAGCAGTGAAAACCGAATGAACACTGAAGCTTTCTTT; cdr3_aa: CASSENRMNTEAFF
cdr3_length: 19; d_call: TRBD2; j_call: TRBJ2-3; v_call: TRBV4-2; clone_size: -; cdr3_nt: TGTGCCAGCAGCCAAGGACTAGCGGGAGTATCTGGGCGCACAGATACGCAGTATTTT; cdr3_aa: CASSQGLAGVSGRTDTQYF
cdr3_length: 14; d_call: -; j_call: TRBJ2-3; v_call: TRBV19; clone_size: -; cdr3_nt: TGTGCCAGTAGTATTGGACTTATGGGGGATACGCAGTATTTT; cdr3_aa: CASSIGLMGDTQYF
cdr3_length: 16; d_call: -; j_call: TRBJ1-5; v_call: TRBV18; clone_size: -; cdr3_nt: TGTGCCAGCTCACGGACCCCAGGTTCGGATGTTCAGCCCCAGCATTTT; cdr3_aa: CASSRTPGSDVQPQHF
cdr3_length: 13; d_call: -; j_call: TRBJ2-7; v_call: TRBV7-2; clone_size: -; cdr3_nt: TGTGCCAGCAGCTTAAGTCAGTCCCACGAGCAGTACTTC; cdr3_aa: CASSLSQSHEQYF
cdr3_length: 17; d_call: TRBD2; j_call: TRBJ2-3; v_call: TRBV18; clone_size: -; cdr3_nt: TGTGCCAGCTCACCCCTGGGACTAGCGGGAGAAAAAGATACGCAGTATTTT; cdr3_aa: CASSPLGLAGEKDTQYF
cdr3_length: 16; d_call: -; j_call: TRBJ1-1; v_call: TRBV13; clone_size: -; cdr3_nt: TGTGCCAGCAGCTTAGATGGGGGGCGAAGGAACACTGAAGCTTTCTTT; cdr3_aa: CASSLDGGRRNTEAFF
cdr3_length: 14; d_call: -; j_call: TRBJ2-5; v_call: TRBV10-1; clone_size: -; cdr3_nt: TGCGCCAGCAGTGAGTCCCGACTGAAAGAGACCCAGTACTTC; cdr3_aa: CASSESRLKETQYF
cdr3_length: 16; d_call: -; j_call: TRBJ1-4; v_call: TRBV6-1; clone_size: -; cdr3_nt: TGTGCCAGCAGTGAAGGATTTGATTCAGCAGGGAATAAACTGTTTTTT; cdr3_aa: CASSEGFDSAGNKLFF
cdr3_length: 14; d_call: -; j_call: TRBJ1-4; v_call: TRBV7-9; clone_size: -; cdr3_nt: TGTGCCAGCAGCTTGGCGGGGTCTAATGAAAAACTGTTTTTT; cdr3_aa: CASSLAGSNEKLFF
cdr3_length: 14; d_call: -; j_call: TRBJ1-5; v_call: TRBV7-9; clone_size: -; cdr3_nt: TGTGCCAGCAGCCAGGTCGGACGGAATCAGCCCCAGCATTTT; cdr3_aa: CASSQVGRNQPQHF
cdr3_length: 14; d_call: TRBD2; j_call: TRBJ2-1; v_call: TRBV25-1; clone_size: -; cdr3_nt: TGTGCCAGGGGAGGGCCTACCCCCTACAATGAGCAGTTCTTC; cdr3_aa: CARGGPTPYNEQFF
cdr3_length: 19; d_call: -; j_call: TRBJ2-2; v_call: TRBV9; clone_size: -; cdr3_nt: TGTGCCAGCAGCGTAGTCAAGGGAGGCAGATCCTTAAACACCGGGGAGCTGTTTTTT; cdr3_aa: CASSVVKGGRSLNTGELFF
cdr3_length: 13; d_call: -; j_call: TRBJ2-5; v_call: TRBV5-1; clone_size: -; cdr3_nt: TGCGCCAGCAGCTCAAATAGACAAGAGACCCAGTACTTC; cdr3_aa: CASSSNRQETQYF
cdr3_length: 11; d_call: -; j_call: TRBJ2-7; v_call: TRBV7-2; clone_size: -; cdr3_nt: TGTGCCAGCAGCGTCTCCTACGAGCAGTACTTC; cdr3_aa: CASSVSYEQYF
cdr3_length: 15; d_call: -; j_call: TRBJ2-7; v_call: TRBV4-1; clone_size: -; cdr3_nt: TGCGCCAGCAGCCAAGATCTTAGGTGGCTCTACGAGCAGTACTTC; cdr3_aa: CASSQDLRWLYEQYF
cdr3_length: 14; d_call: -; j_call: TRBJ2-7; v_call: TRBV6-1; clone_size: -; cdr3_nt: TGTGCCAGCAGTGATAGAACTCCGCCTCGGGAGCAGTACTTC; cdr3_aa: CASSDRTPPREQYF